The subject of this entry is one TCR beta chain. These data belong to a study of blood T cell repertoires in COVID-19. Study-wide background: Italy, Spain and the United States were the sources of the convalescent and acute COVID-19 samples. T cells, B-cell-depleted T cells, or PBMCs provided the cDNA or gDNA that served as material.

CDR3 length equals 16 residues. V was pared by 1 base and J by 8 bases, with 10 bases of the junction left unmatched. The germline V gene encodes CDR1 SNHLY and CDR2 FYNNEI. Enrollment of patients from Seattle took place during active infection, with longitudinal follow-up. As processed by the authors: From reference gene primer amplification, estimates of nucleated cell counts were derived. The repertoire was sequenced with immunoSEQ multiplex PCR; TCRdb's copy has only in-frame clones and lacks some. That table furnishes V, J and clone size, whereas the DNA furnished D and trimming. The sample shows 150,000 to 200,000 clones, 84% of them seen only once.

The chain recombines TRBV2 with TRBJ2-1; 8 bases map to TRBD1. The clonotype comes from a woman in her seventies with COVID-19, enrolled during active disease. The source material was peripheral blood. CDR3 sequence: CASSEEVQGAGYEQFF. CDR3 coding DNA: TGTGCCAGCAGTGAAGAAGTCCAGGGGGCCGGATATGAGCAGTTCTTC.